Detailed here is one T cell receptor (beta chain). Its antigen is unknown. Losses at the gene ends were 5 bases for V and 4 bases for J; bases not matched to a gene: 6. The germline V gene has CDR1 MNHEY and CDR2 SVGAGI. The CDR3 covers 14 residues. The data stem from a study of tumor-infiltrating lymphocytes in primary liver carcinoma. Across the study: Each of the growths was stage T1-T3 N0M0, extending roughly 4.2 to 11 cm across. Samples yielded about 3.65 to 8 million productive TCRbeta reads, similar across tissue types. Notes on the study in general: Tumors had a top-250-clone fraction that was significantly higher than blood (p = 0.039).

A primer in the constant region served to generate TCR beta cDNA from 500 ng of total RNA. Each TCR beta library was derived from three nested multiplex PCR rounds that employed slightly modified ARM-PCR. The first two PCR rounds used TRBV1-TRBV30 forward primers with a C-beta reverse primer, about 10 cycles each. Using its own MiXCR run on the multiplex PCR reads, TCRdb lists one record per CDR3 protein. The sample contains more than 75,000 distinct CDR3 sequences, over 60% of which appear only once. Co-extracting RNA and DNA was done with about 18-33 mg of unsorted bulk tissue as input. All patients had surgically resected primary liver carcinoma.

The sequenced sample consisted of liver tumor tissue from sampling region 1. Subset: tumor region T1, superior pole. This TCR derives from a middle-aged man with primary liver carcinoma and hepatitis B virus infection. The chain is built from TRBV6-5 and TRBJ2-3; 7 positions match TRBD2. This CDR3 is CASSGLVGADTQYF. The CDR3 nucleotides read TGTGCCAGCAGTGGACTAGTGGGTGCAGATACGCAGTATTTT.